The present TCR beta chain was sequenced within a study of blood T cell repertoires in COVID-19. Study context: Acute and convalescent COVID-19 samples came from the United States, Italy and Spain. Nucleic acid was either cDNA or gDNA, and it came from T cells, B-cell-depleted T cells, or PBMCs.

A few counts support this clone. The CDR3 loop spans 14 amino acids. Germline values: CDR1 LNHDA, CDR2 SQIVND (reference sequence). V dropped 7 bases and J dropped 4; count of bases not matched to a gene: 5. Original handling: Estimation of nucleated cell counts relied on the amplification of reference gene primers. TCRdb's copy holds only in-frame clones and misses some; the assay was immunoSEQ multiplex PCR. That table is the source of V, J and clone size, and D and trimming were worked out from the DNA. The sample carries 80,000 to 100,000 clones, around 87% recorded once. The sample comprised peripheral blood. The chain combines TRBV19 with TRBJ1-2, with 11 bases lining up with TRBD1. The source of this sequence is a human donor in a cohort sampled during active COVID-19. Here the CDR3 DNA reads TGTGCCAGTATCCCGGACAGGGGGCCCTATGGCTACACCTTC. Protein sequence: CASIPDRGPYGYTF.